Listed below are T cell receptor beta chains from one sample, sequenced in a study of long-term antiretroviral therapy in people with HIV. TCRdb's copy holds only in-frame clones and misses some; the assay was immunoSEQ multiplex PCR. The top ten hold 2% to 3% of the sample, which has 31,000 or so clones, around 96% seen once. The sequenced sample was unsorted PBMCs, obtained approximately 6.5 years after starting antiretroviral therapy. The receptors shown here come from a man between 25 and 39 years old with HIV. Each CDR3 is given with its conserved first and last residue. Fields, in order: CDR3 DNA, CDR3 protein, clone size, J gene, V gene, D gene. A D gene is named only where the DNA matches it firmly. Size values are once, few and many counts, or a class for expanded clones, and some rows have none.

TGTGCCAGCAGCCCCCCGCCGGGACAGTTCTCCTACGAGCAGTACTTC	CASSPPPGQFSYEQYF	.	TRBJ2-7	TRBV5-5	TRBD1
TGCAGCGTCCGGGGGGGACAGGTGACTCAAGAGACCCAGTACTTC	CSVRGGQVTQETQYF	.	TRBJ2-5	TRBV29-1	.
TGCGCCAGCAGCCAAGATTGGTCGACAGATAACTATGGCTACACCTTC	CASSQDWSTDNYGYTF	.	TRBJ1-2	TRBV4-3	.
TGTGCCAGCAGCTTAAGGCTAGCGGGCTCGAACACCGGGGAGCTGTTTTTT	CASSLRLAGSNTGELFF	.	TRBJ2-2	TRBV11-3	TRBD2
TGTGCCAGCTGGGGGCCCCAGGGTAGCTCCTACAATGAGCAGTTCTTC	CASWGPQGSSYNEQFF	.	TRBJ2-1	TRBV27	.
TGTGCCAGCAGTTACTACGTGGGACAGTACGAGCAGTACTTC	CASSYYVGQYEQYF	.	TRBJ2-7	TRBV6-6	TRBD1
TGCGCCAGCAGCCAATGGGGTGCCTACGAGCAGTACTTC	CASSQWGAYEQYF	.	TRBJ2-7	TRBV4-3	.
TGTGCCAGCAGTGGGACACTCGCCGAAGCTTTCTTT	CASSGTLAEAFF	.	TRBJ1-1	TRBV2	.
TGTGCCAGTAGCTCTCGACTAGCGGGGGACACAGATACGCAGTATTTT	CASSSRLAGDTDTQYF	.	TRBJ2-3	TRBV19	TRBD2
TGTGCCATCGCGGGGCCTGCACTAGGCAATGAGCAGTTCTTC	CAIAGPALGNEQFF	once	TRBJ2-1	TRBV10-3	.
TGCGCCAGCAGCCAAGCGACAGTCACCGGGGAGCTGTTTTTT	CASSQATVTGELFF	.	TRBJ2-2	TRBV4-1	.
TGCGCCAGCAGCCATGGGACGGGCCTCGTCAACGAGCAGTACTTC	CASSHGTGLVNEQYF	.	TRBJ2-7	TRBV4-3	.
TGCGCCAGCAGCCAAGAGAAGGAGGCCGTTGTATCACCCCTCCACTTT	CASSQEKEAVVSPLHF	.	TRBJ1-6	TRBV4-3	.
TGTGCCAGCAGTTCCCCAGGGGGTGGCGAGCAGTACTTC	CASSSPGGGEQYF	.	TRBJ2-7	TRBV6-1	TRBD1
TGCGCCAGCAGCCAAGGCGTGGTGGGAGATACGCAGTATTTT	CASSQGVVGDTQYF	.	TRBJ2-3	TRBV4-3	.
TGTGCCAGCAGCTACTCACAGGGGGGCCTCTACGAGCAGTACTTC	CASSYSQGGLYEQYF	few	TRBJ2-7	TRBV7-2	TRBD1
TGTGCCAGCAAACAGGGTGAATGGGTTGATGGGGGGGCCAACGTCCTGACTTTC	CASKQGEWVDGGANVLTF	.	TRBJ2-6	TRBV9	.
TGTGCCAGCAGCTTACACAGCCAAGAGACCCAGTACTTC	CASSLHSQETQYF	.	TRBJ2-5	TRBV7-2	.
TGTGCCAGCAGCTTGGGTTCTAGCGGGAGGCAAGAGACCCAGTACTTC	CASSLGSSGRQETQYF	.	TRBJ2-5	TRBV7-2	TRBD2
TGTGCCAGCAGCCATGGAGGGGGTGAAAAACTGTTTTTT	CASSHGGGEKLFF	.	TRBJ1-4	TRBV7-6	.
TGTGCCAGCAGCCAAGGCAGGGGGCTTCGAGACGGCTACACCTTC	CASSQGRGLRDGYTF	.	TRBJ1-2	TRBV4-2	TRBD1
TGTGCCAGCGGACCCCCTCATACGCAGTATTTT	CASGPPHTQYF	.	TRBJ2-3	TRBV5-4	.
TGTGCCAGCAGCTTAATGGGGGACGAGCAGTACTTC	CASSLMGDEQYF	.	TRBJ2-7	TRBV11-2	.
TGTGCCAGCAGCAGGAGCTCCTACAATGAGCAGTTCTTC	CASSRSSYNEQFF	.	TRBJ2-1	TRBV6-1	.
TGTGCCAGCAGCTTCCAGGGGGCGGAGGTGACTGAAGCTTTCTTT	CASSFQGAEVTEAFF	.	TRBJ1-1	TRBV5-6	TRBD1
TGTGCCAGCAGCTTCACAGGGGGCGAGGCTAACTATGGCTACACCTTC	CASSFTGGEANYGYTF	.	TRBJ1-2	TRBV7-9	TRBD1
TGTGCCAGCGGTGGGTCTAGTGCTTACAATGAGCAGTTCTTC	CASGGSSAYNEQFF	.	TRBJ2-1	TRBV6-1	.
TGTGCCAGCAGCATAGCGGGGGGGCGGAATAATGAGCAGTTCTTC	CASSIAGGRNNEQFF	once	TRBJ2-1	TRBV11-2	TRBD2
TGTGCCAGCAGCTCGCGAAGCAGGGGGAGCTCCTACAATGAGCAGTTCTTC	CASSSRSRGSSYNEQFF	.	TRBJ2-1	TRBV11-2	TRBD1
TGTGCCAGCAGCTTAGGAGGAGGCGGGGCGCAGTATTTT	CASSLGGGGAQYF	.	TRBJ2-3	TRBV7-3	.
TGTGCCAGCAGCTTAATAACAGGTTCCTACGAGCAGTACTTC	CASSLITGSYEQYF	.	TRBJ2-7	TRBV11-2	.
TGTGCCAGCAGCCCCGACTGGGGTAGCGGCTACGAGCAGTACTTC	CASSPDWGSGYEQYF	.	TRBJ2-7	TRBV4-2	.
TGCGCCAGCAGCCAAACGGACGGTTACGAGCAGTACTTC	CASSQTDGYEQYF	.	TRBJ2-7	TRBV4-1	.
TGTGCCAGAAGCTTGGCCGGGAGGGTCGATTCACCCCTCCACTTT	CARSLAGRVDSPLHF	.	TRBJ1-6	TRBV5-3	.
TGTGCCAGCAGTTTGCCGCACTTACGGCAAAGTCGGGCCAACATCCTGACTTTC	CASSLPHLRQSRANILTF	.	TRBJ2-6	TRBV6-9	.
TGTGCCAGCACAGGCGCAAGCCCCAATGAGCAGTTCTTC	CASTGASPNEQFF	.	TRBJ2-1	TRBV2	.
TGTGCCAGCAGCCCCACAGGGGGCAGGTACACTGAAGCTTTCTTT	CASSPTGGRYTEAFF	once	TRBJ1-1	TRBV7-2	TRBD1
TGTGCCAGCAGTTCCCGGGCCTCTGGGGCCAACGTCCTGACTTTC	CASSSRASGANVLTF	.	TRBJ2-6	TRBV27	.
TGTGCCAGCAGTCCACCAGGGTTAGATACGCAGTATTTT	CASSPPGLDTQYF	.	TRBJ2-3	TRBV11-1	.
TGTGCCAGCAGCCTTCTTGAGAACGGCTACACCTTC	CASSLLENGYTF	once	TRBJ1-2	TRBV7-2	.
TGTGCCACCAACCCGGTGACTAGCGGGGTCAATGAGCAGTTCTTC	CATNPVTSGVNEQFF	.	TRBJ2-1	TRBV15	TRBD2
TGTGCCATCAGTGGGACAGGGGGCCACGAGCAGTACTTC	CAISGTGGHEQYF	.	TRBJ2-7	TRBV10-3	TRBD1
TGCGCCAGCACCAACCAAACTGGCAATGAGCAGTTCTTC	CASTNQTGNEQFF	.	TRBJ2-1	TRBV5-1	.
TGTGCCAGCAGGGACAATAGCCACGAGCAGTACTTC	CASRDNSHEQYF	.	TRBJ2-7	TRBV2	.
TGTGCCAGCAGCTTAGTTGGGTCCTACGAGCAGTACTTC	CASSLVGSYEQYF	few	TRBJ2-7	TRBV11-2	.
TGTGCCAGCAGCCCACAGCCGGGACTCCAGCAGTTCTTC	CASSPQPGLQQFF	.	TRBJ2-1	TRBV11-2	.
TGTGCTAGCAGCTTAGCCCCTCAGGGTTACGAGCAGTACTTC	CASSLAPQGYEQYF	.	TRBJ2-7	TRBV7-7	.
TGTGCCAGCTCACCACCGCCCGTAAACAGTCCTGGAAACACCATATATTTT	CASSPPPVNSPGNTIYF	few	TRBJ1-3	TRBV18	.
TGTGCCAGTAGTACGGCGCAGCAGGTCGAGCAGTACTTC	CASSTAQQVEQYF	.	TRBJ2-7	TRBV19	.
TGTGCCAGCAGTTACAGTTTAAGCCGGGGCAATCAGCCCCAGCATTTT	CASSYSLSRGNQPQHF	.	TRBJ1-5	TRBV6-6	.
TGTGCCAGCAGCCCCGGGACAAATCATCAGCCCCAGCATTTT	CASSPGTNHQPQHF	.	TRBJ1-5	TRBV6-5	.
TGTGCCAGTAGGGACGGACAGGGGTGGGATCAGCCCCAGCATTTT	CASRDGQGWDQPQHF	.	TRBJ1-5	TRBV19	TRBD1
TGTGCCAGCAGTGAGGTGAGGGCGACCCGTCCCTTGCCCTACGAGCAGTACTTC	CASSEVRATRPLPYEQYF	.	TRBJ2-7	TRBV6-1	.
TGTGCCAGCAAGGGTTTAGCGGGGGATGAGACCCAGTACTTC	CASKGLAGDETQYF	.	TRBJ2-5	TRBV2	TRBD2
TGTGCCAGCAGTGGGACTAGCGGTGACTCAGATACGCAGTATTTT	CASSGTSGDSDTQYF	.	TRBJ2-3	TRBV6-5	TRBD2
TGTGCCAGCAGCTTGGGTACAGGGGCCGGGGAGCTGTTTTTT	CASSLGTGAGELFF	.	TRBJ2-2	TRBV5-6	TRBD1